This T cell receptor beta chain derives from a study of T-cell memory formation after mild COVID-19. As for the study in general: Each donor largely had its own TCR clusters. Findings of the study overall: The authors did not confirm SARS-CoV-2 specificity of second-wave clones peaking day 37. Certain responding clones were present in pre-infection memory, suggesting participation of cross-reactive memory.

Libraries for TCRalpha and TCRbeta carried sample barcodes and unique molecular identifiers via 5'RACE. MiXCR, run by TCRdb on the 5' RACE reads, gives a single entry per CDR3 protein. The sample comprises 200,000 to 250,000 distinct CDR3 sequences, around 9.1% of which are singletons, and 3.5% rests with the top ten. The CDR3 spans 13 residues. Germline CDR1 reads KGHDR; CDR2 reads SFDVKD. The junction had 6 bases not matched to a gene; V was cut back by 7 bases and J by 5 bases. Points on this clonotype: Its antigen is not identified.

The TCR sequence derives from a man aged 18 to 29 who had mild COVID-19 (a few samples of this study predate the infection). Cell type and time point are not known. Specimen: PBMCs or a T cell subset sorted from them (not recorded which). The chain uses TRBV24-1 and TRBJ2-5; 7 bases align to TRBD2. The chain's CDR3 is CATSSGGYETQYF. The CDR3 coding sequence is TGTGCCACCAGCTCCGGGGGGTATGAGACCCAGTACTTC.